This T cell receptor beta chain was captured in a study of blood T cells in healthy people across ages. Study-wide results and limits: Any conclusive comparison of naive versus antigen-experienced cells was prevented by using unsorted PBMCs. Those diversity estimates obtained from one million T cells were thought to be underestimates.

On this clonotype itself: Its matching antigen is unknown.

Primers used in a second PCR of roughly 6 to 11 cycles were a sample-barcoded 5' primer and a J-beta primer mix. TCRdb re-called the 5' RACE reads with MiXCR, one entry per CDR3 protein. Among over 1,500,000 distinct CDR3 sequences listed, around 40% were seen once. Each individual donor underwent a draw of about 9.9 milliliters of peripheral blood. Trimming removed 2 bases from V and 6 bases from J, with 18 bases in between. CDR3 length: 15 amino acids. Germline lookup yields CDR1 GTSNPN and CDR2 SVGIG (reference sequence). The material sequenced was blood. The chain carries TRBV30 and TRBJ2-3, with TRBD2 as a possible D gene (5 bases). The TCR sequence derives from a human donor in good health. The CDR3 sequence: CAWSPGKQPRDTQYF. CDR3 nucleotides: TGTGCCTGGAGTCCGGGGAAACAACCGAGGGATACGCAGTATTTT.